These 27 T cell receptor beta chains share one sample of origin, sequenced in a study of blood T cell repertoires in COVID-19. Some clones are missing from TCRdb's copy, which holds only in-frame ones; the method was immunoSEQ multiplex PCR. Seen here are tens of thousands of clones, roughly 87% observed once, and the top ten hold over 9.5%. The sequenced sample consisted of peripheral blood. Source of these receptors: an elderly man with acute or convalescent COVID-19.

The chain is built from TRBV6-5 and TRBJ2-7; 9 positions agree with TRBD1. V dropped 5 bases and J dropped 2; count of bases not matched to a gene: 7. Germline V gene sequence: CDR1 MNHEY, CDR2 SVGAGI. The CDR3 length is 15 residues. CDR3 nucleotides: TGTGCCAGCAGTCGCCCCGGGACAGGGACCTACGAGCAGTACTTC. This translates into CASSRPGTGTYEQYF.

The chain joins TRBV6-5 to TRBJ2-2; 8 positions agree with TRBD1. The CDR3 has 15 amino acids. The V gene end was trimmed by 8 bases and the J gene end by 6 bases; junction bases not matched to a gene: 11. Germline lookup yields CDR1 MNHEY and CDR2 SVGAGI. CDR3 region: CASGRDRGGAGELFF. DNA for the CDR3: TGTGCCAGCGGTCGAGACAGGGGTGGGGCCGGGGAGCTGTTTTTT.

The J gene is TRBJ2-1, the V gene TRBV9; D perhaps matches TRBD1 (6 bases). The germline V gene has CDR1 SGDLS and CDR2 YYNGEE. V shed 0 bases and J shed 5 bases, with 9 bases lying between them. This CDR3 comprises 14 residues. The CDR3 region is CASSVVQGNNEQFF. CDR3 sequence (DNA): TGTGCCAGCAGCGTAGTACAGGGCAACAATGAGCAGTTCTTC.

The V and J genes are TRBV5-4 and TRBJ1-5; 10 bases align to TRBD1. The junction had 8 bases not matched to a gene; V was cut back by 3 bases and J by 2 bases. The CDR3 totals 17 residues. Germline V gene data show CDR1 as SGHNT and CDR2 as YYREEE (reference sequence). The CDR3 region has the DNA TGTGCCAGCAGCTATATGACAGGGGGCTTTGGCAATCAGCCCCAGCATTTT. This translates into CASSYMTGGFGNQPQHF.

V gene TRBV11-2 combines with J gene TRBJ2-1; D is perhaps TRBD2 (6 bases). This CDR3 has 15 residues. Germline CDR1 reads SGHAT; CDR2 reads FQNNGV. V was trimmed by 2 bases and J by 10 bases, leaving 18 bases between them. In DNA, the CDR3 is TGTGCCAGCAGCTTATGGGGGACTGGGCGCGGGGAGCAGTTCTTC. Amino acid sequence: CASSLWGTGRGEQFF.

The V gene is TRBV2, the J gene TRBJ2-4; 11 bases are shared with TRBD1. This CDR3 comprises 15 residues. Germline CDR1 and CDR2: SNHLY and FYNNEI. V lost 6 bases and J lost 9; bases outside the gene matches: 10. CDR3 in DNA: TGTGCCAGCAGCTATGGGACAGGGGGTGTTTCCATTCAGTACTTC. Encoded protein: CASSYGTGGVSIQYF.

J is TRBJ2-3 and V is TRBV14, with 11 positions matching TRBD1. Germline V CDR1 and CDR2: SGHDN, FVKESK. The CDR3 has 19 residues. After removal of 1 base from V and 1 base from J, the junction contained 10 bases not matched to a gene. Written as DNA, the CDR3 is TGTGCCAGCAGCCAAGCCCCCGGGACAGGGGGGCCAGGCACAGATACGCAGTATTTT. Encoded protein: CASSQAPGTGGPGTDTQYF.

The chain combines TRBV5-1 with TRBJ1-2; D ambiguous. CDR1 and CDR2 from the germline V gene are SGHRS and YFSETQ. The CDR3 extends over 15 amino acids. V was cut by 1 base and J by 6 bases, with 16 bases left in between. The CDR3: CASSLLAEQWDGYTF. The CDR3 region has the DNA TGCGCCAGCAGCTTGTTAGCAGAGCAGTGGGATGGCTACACCTTC.

J is TRBJ1-5 and V is TRBV18; tentatively, D is TRBD1 (5 bases). The germline V and J ends were trimmed by 2 bases and 8 bases, with 16 bases remaining between them. The CDR3 loop spans 15 amino acids. Germline V gene data show CDR1 as KGHSH and CDR2 as LQKENI. CDR3 coding DNA: TGTGCCAGCTCACCAACGGACGCTCGGGGGAAGCCCCAGCATTTT. Its translation is CASSPTDARGKPQHF.

The J gene is TRBJ2-1, the V gene TRBV6-1; D perhaps matches TRBD2 (5 bases). Trimming took 1 base from V and 6 from J, leaving 13 bases between them. Germline assignment: CDR1 MNHNS and CDR2 SASEGT. The CDR3 runs to 15 residues. The CDR3 coding sequence is TGTGCCAGCAGTGAAGGGGGTTCTAGCCTCAATGAGCAGTTCTTC. Translation: CASSEGGSSLNEQFF.

The V and J genes are TRBV3-1 (or the pseudogene TRBV3-2) and TRBJ1-4; D unresolved. V was trimmed by 3 bases and J by 4 bases, leaving 3 bases between them. Germline values: CDR1 LGHDT, CDR2 YNNKEL (reference sequence). This CDR3 has 12 amino acids. The CDR3 DNA sequence: TGTGCCAGCAGCCAGCGTAATGAAAAACTGTTTTTT. Protein sequence: CASSQRNEKLFF.

The chain recombines TRBV19 with TRBJ2-2, with a weak D call TRBD2 (5 bases). V was pared by 6 bases and J by 2 bases, with 19 bases between. Looked up from germline, CDR1 is LNHDA and CDR2 is SQIVND (reference sequence). This CDR3 is built from 17 residues. The CDR3 spells CASSTIFGRDNTGELFF. The CDR3 DNA follows: TGTGCCAGTAGCACGATTTTCGGTCGGGATAACACCGGGGAGCTGTTTTTT.

This chain joins TRBV6-5 and TRBJ2-1; TRBD1 matches at 8 bases. CDR1 is MNHEY, CDR2 SVGAGI, per germline. The V and J ends lost 10 bases and 6 bases, in that order; junction bases with no gene match: 8. CDR3 length: 13 residues. The chain's CDR3 is CATETGASNEQFF. CDR3 coding DNA: TGTGCCACCGAGACAGGGGCTAGCAATGAGCAGTTCTTC.

This rearrangement joins TRBV7-3 to TRBJ1-1, with a weak D call TRBD1 (5 bases). Germline CDR1 and CDR2: SGHTA and FQGTGA. Trimming cost V 0 bases and J 5 bases, with 13 bases left between them. The CDR3 contains 15 residues. Here the CDR3 reads CASSLTNQGQTEAFF. CDR3 nucleotides: TGTGCCAGCAGCTTAACCAATCAGGGCCAAACTGAAGCTTTCTTT. Together with reference TRBV7-3 and TRBJ1-1, the CDR3 gives the full variable domain: GAGVSQTPSNKVTEKGKYVELRCDPISGHTALYWYRQSLGQGPEFLIYFQGTGAADDSGLPNDRFFAVRPEGSVSTLKIQRTERGDSAVYLCASSLTNQGQTEAFFGQGTRLTVV.

This chain joins TRBV5-4 and TRBJ1-2; TRBD1 might be the D (5 bases). The germline CDR1 and CDR2 sequences are SGHNT and YYREEE (reference sequence). The CDR3 totals 15 residues. Trimming took 2 bases from V and 1 from J, leaving 12 bases between them. The CDR3 DNA reads TGTGCCAGCAGCTTACCGGACATGCTTAACTATGGCTACACCTTC. Its translation is CASSLPDMLNYGYTF.

The V and J genes are TRBV11-2 and TRBJ2-3; the match to TRBD2 covers 15 bases. In germline, CDR1 is SGHAT, CDR2 FQNNGV. This CDR3 is built from 17 residues. The V gene end was trimmed by 5 bases and the J gene end by 2 bases; junction bases not matched to a gene: 5. This chain's CDR3 is CASSMGLAGGITDTQYF. The CDR3 DNA sequence: TGTGCCAGCAGCATGGGACTAGCGGGGGGTATCACAGATACGCAGTATTTT. The full variable domain, with the rest looked up from reference TRBV11-2 and TRBJ2-3, is EAGVAQSPRYKIIEKRQSVAFWCNPISGHATLYWYQQILGQGPKLLIQFQNNGVVDDSQLPKDRFSAERLKGVDSTLKIQPAKLEDSAVYLCASSMGLAGGITDTQYFGPGTRLTVL.

In its sample, this clone was seen once. The chain employs TRBV19 and TRBJ2-2, with 9 bases aligning to TRBD1. This CDR3 contains 16 residues. The ends lost 4 bases at V and 3 bases at J; junction bases unmatched: 6. CDR1 and CDR2 (germline): LNHDA, SQIVND (reference sequence). The CDR3 DNA is TGTGCCAGTAGTACCGGGACAGGGTCGTACACCGGGGAGCTGTTTTTT. This encodes CASSTGTGSYTGELFF. Using reference TRBV19 and TRBJ2-2 for the parts outside the CDR3, the full variable domain is DGGITQSPKYLFRKEGQNVTLSCEQNLNHDAMYWYRQDPGQGLRLIYYSQIVNDFQKGDIAEGYSVSREKKESFPLTVTSAQKNPTAFYLCASSTGTGSYTGELFFGEGSRLTVL.

The chain links TRBV18 to TRBJ2-7, with a tentative D call TRBD2 (5 bases). This CDR3 spans 14 amino acids. V was cut by 2 bases and J by 7 bases, with 15 bases left in between. The V gene's germline CDR1 is KGHSH and CDR2 LQKENI. The CDR3 DNA sequence: TGTGCCAGCTCACCAACCGGGCCCCCGGGGGAGCAGTACTTC. Translating it yields CASSPTGPPGEQYF.

The chain links TRBV6-5 to TRBJ2-1; 10 nucleotides agree with TRBD2. The CDR3 contains 16 residues. CDR1 is MNHEY, CDR2 SVGAGI, per germline. V shed 2 bases and J 6 bases; nucleotides not matched to a gene: 7. The CDR3: CASSYTEAGGSNEQFF. Written as DNA, the CDR3 is TGTGCCAGCAGTTACACCGAAGCGGGGGGGTCCAATGAGCAGTTCTTC.

The rearrangement uses TRBV19 and TRBJ1-1; maybe TRBD1 (5 bases). Germline V CDR1 and CDR2: LNHDA, SQIVND (reference sequence). The CDR3 consists of 13 residues. Trimming removed 1 base at V and 10 bases at J, with 13 bases between. CDR3 in amino acids: CASSIVAGPSAFF. The CDR3 nucleotides are TGTGCCAGTAGTATAGTTGCAGGGCCCTCAGCTTTCTTT.

The chain employs TRBV19 and TRBJ1-5, with 7 bases matching TRBD1. The CDR3 is 17 residues long. Trimming removed 3 bases from V and 1 base from J; junction bases left unmatched: 9. From germline, CDR1 is LNHDA and CDR2 SQIVND (reference sequence). CDR3 amino acids: CASSMYGRGYSNQPQHF. The CDR3 region has the DNA TGTGCCAGTAGTATGTATGGCAGGGGGTACAGCAATCAGCCCCAGCATTTT.

The rearrangement links TRBV11-2 to TRBJ1-5; maybe TRBD1 (6 bases). CDR3 size: 15 residues. V was trimmed by 1 base and J by 1 base, leaving 8 bases between them. Per the germline V gene, CDR1 is SGHAT and CDR2 is FQNNGV. The chain's CDR3 is CASSLGQASNQPQHF. CDR3 DNA: TGTGCCAGCAGCTTAGGACAGGCCAGCAATCAGCCCCAGCATTTT.

This chain connects TRBV5-1 to TRBJ1-6, with 9 bases identical to TRBD1. CDR3 length equals 15 residues. The ends lost 3 bases at V and 7 bases at J; junction bases unmatched: 5. Germline-derived CDR1 and CDR2 are SGHRS and YFSETQ. The CDR3 nucleotides are TGCGCCAGCAGCTCACAGGGGACAGGGAATTCACCCCTCCACTTT. This gives the protein CASSSQGTGNSPLHF. Together with reference TRBV5-1 and TRBJ1-6, the CDR3 gives the full variable domain: KAGVTQTPRYLIKTRGQQVTLSCSPISGHRSVSWYQQTPGQGLQFLFEYFSETQRNKGNFPGRFSGRQFSNSRSEMNVSTLELGDSALYLCASSSQGTGNSPLHFGNGTRLTVT.

The CDR3 here is CATNRGQGGPGELFF. DNA of the CDR3: TGTGCCACCAACCGAGGACAGGGGGGCCCCGGGGAGCTGTTTTTT. V usage is TRBV15 and J usage is TRBJ2-2; 10 bases are a match to TRBD1. The CDR3 is 15 residues long. The junction had 8 bases not matched to a gene; V was cut back by 7 bases and J by 6 bases. Germline CDR1 and CDR2: LNHNV and YYDKDF (reference sequence). The entire variable domain, with the rest obtained from reference TRBV15 and TRBJ2-2, is as follows: DAMVIQNPRYQVTQFGKPVTLSCSQTLNHNVMYWYQQKSSQAPKLLFHYYDKDFNNEADTPDNFQSRRPNTSFCFLDIRSPGLGDTAMYLCATNRGQGGPGELFFGEGSRLTVL.

The V and J genes are TRBV6-1 and TRBJ1-5; 12 nucleotides line up with TRBD1. There are 16 residues in the CDR3. J lost 5 bases, V lost 3 bases, and 5 bases had no gene match. In germline, CDR1 is MNHNS, CDR2 SASEGT. CDR3: CASSDRDRGRDQPQHF. The CDR3 DNA is TGTGCCAGCAGTGACCGGGACAGGGGGCGCGATCAGCCCCAGCATTTT.

The chain combines TRBV27 with TRBJ2-3, with D tentatively TRBD1 (6 bases). Trimming pared 5 bases from V and 6 bases from J, leaving 9 bases between. In germline, CDR1 is MNHEY, CDR2 SMNVEV (reference sequence). The CDR3 runs 12 residues. This CDR3 is CASSVRGDTQYF. DNA for the CDR3: TGTGCCAGCAGTGTAAGGGGGGATACGCAGTATTTT.

The chain links TRBV3-1 (or the pseudogene TRBV3-2) to TRBJ1-2; a possible D gene is TRBD1 (6 bases). V lost 0 bases and J lost 5, with 10 bases in between. Germline loops: CDR1 LGHDT, CDR2 YNNKEL (reference sequence). CDR3 length: 14 residues. CDR3 region: CASSQDLQGYGYTF. The DNA of the CDR3 is TGTGCCAGCAGCCAAGATCTCCAGGGGTATGGCTACACCTTC.